The 30 T cell receptor beta chains given below trace back to one sample, sequenced in a study of blood T cells in healthy people across ages. Combining a sample-barcoded 5' primer with a J-beta primer mix, a second PCR ran for 7 to 11 cycles. TCRdb re-called the 5' RACE reads with MiXCR, one entry per CDR3 protein. Of 850,000 or so distinct CDR3 sequences detected, around 26% appear once; the ten largest clones hold approximately 15%. Material for sequencing was blood. The receptors originated from an elderly woman in good health.

The table lists this clonotype with a few counts. A read error may explain this, as a much larger clone is one base away. The genes are TRBV29-1 and TRBJ2-5; no clear D gene. The germline V and J ends were trimmed by 5 bases and 4 bases, with 8 bases remaining between them. Per the germline V gene, CDR1 is SQVTM and CDR2 is ANQGSEA. The CDR3 is made up of 11 amino acids. The CDR3 region has the DNA TGCAGCGTTAAGTACCCAGAGACCCAGTACTTC. Encoded protein: CSVKYPETQYF.

This clonotype was counted at least ten times. The rearrangement uses TRBV29-1 and TRBJ2-7; no definite D call. Trimming left V 4 bases short and J 2 bases short, with 9 bases between. CDR1 is SQVTM, CDR2 ANQGSEA, per germline. CDR3 length: 12 amino acids. For the CDR3, the DNA is TGCAGCGTTGCGGGTCTCCCCTACGAGCAGTACTTC. Translation: CSVAGLPYEQYF.

Remarks on this clonotype: A much more abundant neighbour one base away suggests this may be a read error. The rearrangement uses TRBV11-2 and TRBJ2-5, with D maybe TRBD1 (5 bases). V lost 4 bases to trimming and J lost 11 bases, with 17 bases between them. Germline lookup yields CDR1 SGHAT and CDR2 FQNNGV. This CDR3 contains 13 residues. This CDR3 reads CASSYRQYNEQYF. CDR3 nucleotide sequence: TGTGCCAGCAGCTATCGACAGTACAATGAGCAGTACTTC.

This clonotype was detected many times. V usage is TRBV6-2 or TRBV6-3 and J usage is TRBJ1-2; no clear D. Looked up from germline, CDR1 is MNHEY and CDR2 is SVGEGT. This CDR3 spans 10 amino acids. The germline V and J ends were trimmed by 8 bases and 3 bases, with 4 bases remaining between them. Here the CDR3 DNA reads TGTGCCAGCGGGGACTATGGCTACACCTTC. Its translation is CASGDYGYTF.

This clonotype has more than one count but fewer than ten. V usage is TRBV2 and J usage is TRBJ1-4, with TRBD1 as a possible D gene (6 bases). Germline V gives CDR1 SNHLY, CDR2 FYNNEI. V was cut by 6 bases and J by 5 bases, with 16 bases left in between. The CDR3 is made up of 15 amino acids. CDR3 sequence: CASSGDRSNNEKLFF. Written as DNA, the CDR3 is TGTGCCAGCAGCGGAGACAGGTCGAACAATGAAAAACTGTTTTTT.

The rearrangement joins TRBV6-4 to TRBJ1-5; possible D gene TRBD1, 5 bases. V was pared by 6 bases and J by 1 base, with 13 bases between. CDR1 and CDR2 from the germline V gene are MRHNA and SNTAGT. The CDR3 has 15 amino acids. For the CDR3, the DNA is TGTGCCAGCAGCGCCCAGGGTAACAGCAATCAGCCCCAGCATTTT. As protein: CASSAQGNSNQPQHF.

The table lists this clonotype with many counts. The chain carries TRBV25-1 and TRBJ1-2; 8 nucleotides line up with TRBD1. CDR1 and CDR2 (germline): MGHDK, SYGVNS. J gave up 1 base and V 4 bases, and 5 bases lay outside the gene matches. The CDR3 loop spans 15 amino acids. The DNA for the CDR3 is TGTGCCAGCAGTGGGCGGACAGGGTTTAACTATGGCTACACCTTC. Residues: CASSGRTGFNYGYTF.

Worth noting for this clonotype: It may be a read error: a sequence one base away is much more abundant. The chain is built from TRBV20-1 and TRBJ2-5; maybe TRBD1 (5 bases). V dropped 5 bases and J dropped 4 bases, with 11 bases sitting between them. This CDR3 has 12 amino acids. Germline CDR1 and CDR2: DFQATT and SNEGSKA (reference sequence). The DNA of the CDR3 is TGCAGTGCTGGCCGACAGATAGAGACCCAGTACTTC. This gives the protein CSAGRQIETQYF.

This clonotype has ten or more counts. The chain carries TRBV20-1 and TRBJ2-7; D is possibly TRBD1 (7 bases). Trimming stripped 6 bases from V and 7 bases from J, with 19 bases between. Germline V gene sequence: CDR1 DFQATT, CDR2 SNEGSKA (reference sequence). The CDR3 consists of 13 residues. This CDR3 is CSASAGGGREQYF. Here the CDR3 DNA reads TGCAGTGCCAGTGCTGGAGGGGGCAGGGAGCAGTACTTC.

This clonotype was seen a handful of times. Possible read error: a much larger clone is one base away. The rearrangement links TRBV6-1 to TRBJ2-1, with TRBD2 matching over 9 bases. Germline V gene lookup returns CDR1 MNHNS and CDR2 SASEGT. J gave up 2 bases and V 8 bases, and 4 bases lay outside the gene matches. The CDR3 spans 14 residues. DNA for the CDR3: TGTGCCAGCCAACCTAGCGGGACCTACAATGAGCAGTTCTTC. This sequence encodes CASQPSGTYNEQFF.

On this clonotype itself: This clone may be a read error of a much larger clone one base away. The chain employs TRBV21-1 and TRBJ2-1; TRBD2, as called in the table, went unchecked against the DNA. TRBV21-1 is a pseudogene locus. The CDR3 has 15 residues. DNA of the CDR3: TGTGCCAGCAACAAGCCGGGACTAGCGGGATTCGAGCAGTTCTTC. It yields the protein CASNKPGLAGFEQFF.

This clonotype was seen many times. This chain joins TRBV4-3 and TRBJ2-5, with 9 nucleotides matching TRBD1. The CDR3 is 17 amino acids. Germline loops: CDR1 LGHNA, CDR2 YSLEER. J was trimmed by 1 base and V by 3 bases; bases with no gene match: 9. CDR3 residues: CASSHKGQGRGQETQYF. The CDR3 bases are TGCGCCAGCAGCCATAAGGGACAGGGTAGAGGCCAAGAGACCCAGTACTTC.

The chain employs TRBV27 and TRBJ1-1; possibly TRBD1 for D (5 bases). The V and J ends lost 9 bases and 3 bases respectively, with 11 bases between them. CDR1 and CDR2 (germline): MNHEY, SMNVEV (reference sequence). The CDR3 runs 12 residues. In DNA form, the CDR3 reads TGTGCCAGTCCTTTACAGGACACTGAAGCTTTCTTT. This sequence encodes CASPLQDTEAFF.

This clonotype was detected ten times or more. The chain is built from TRBV20-1 and TRBJ2-7, with D perhaps TRBD1 (6 bases). CDR1 and CDR2 from the germline V gene are DFQATT and SNEGSKA (reference sequence). V dropped 2 bases and J dropped 2 bases, with 13 bases sitting between them. This CDR3 has 14 amino acids. The CDR3 sequence is CSARFQGIAYEQYF. CDR3 bases: TGCAGTGCTAGATTCCAGGGGATAGCCTACGAGCAGTACTTC.

The rearrangement links TRBV6-1 to TRBJ2-5, with 9 bases that match TRBD1. This CDR3 is built from 14 residues. Germline V gives CDR1 MNHNS, CDR2 SASEGT. The trim removed 6 bases at V and 3 bases at J, leaving 5 bases unmatched. CDR3 coding DNA: TGTGCCAGCAGGAGGGACAGGGTAGAAGAGACCCAGTACTTC. Protein sequence: CASRRDRVEETQYF.

This clonotype was observed at least ten times. This chain connects TRBV6-1 to TRBJ1-2; D uncertain. This CDR3 is built from 15 residues. Germline CDR1 reads MNHNS; CDR2 reads SASEGT. V lost 3 bases, J lost 2 bases, and 13 bases lay in between. CDR3 protein: CASSERYDGNYGYTF. CDR3 bases: TGTGCCAGCAGTGAGAGATATGACGGCAACTATGGCTACACCTTC.

This clonotype has a handful of counts. The DNA of the CDR3 is TGTGCCAGCAGTGAACGGCAGACCTATGGCTACACCTTC. The encoded protein is CASSERQTYGYTF. This chain uses TRBV2 with TRBJ1-2, with D uncertain. The CDR3 runs 13 residues. Trimming left V 2 bases short and J 4 bases short, with 8 bases between. Per the germline V gene, CDR1 is SNHLY and CDR2 is FYNNEI.

This clonotype was counted a few times. This rearrangement joins TRBV6-1 to TRBJ2-5; possible D gene TRBD2, 7 bases. CDR3 length: 16 residues. In germline, CDR1 is MNHNS, CDR2 SASEGT. Trimming removed 5 bases from V and 5 bases from J, with 21 bases in between. The DNA for the CDR3 is TGTGCCAGCAGTCAGAGGTGGGGGGGGCGGGGGGAGACCCAGTACTTC. This translates into CASSQRWGGRGETQYF.

The chain links TRBV12-3 or TRBV12-4 to TRBJ1-3; no firm D call. The ends were cut back, 11 bases at V and 4 bases at J, with 15 bases in the middle. The CDR3 has 13 residues. CDR3 nucleotides: TGTGCCGGAGGAAATATGGTAGGAAACACCATATATTTT. Its protein product is CAGGNMVGNTIYF.

This clonotype was observed a handful of times. This may arise from a read error, as a much more abundant clone is one base away. This sequence joins TRBV6-2 or TRBV6-3 and TRBJ2-7, with D possibly matching TRBD1 (6 bases). The V gene's germline CDR1 is MNHEY and CDR2 SVGEGT. The CDR3 is 14 residues long. The CDR3: CASRPGHWSCEQYF. The DNA for the CDR3 is TGTGCCAGCAGACCGGGACACTGGTCCTGCGAGCAGTACTTC.

This chain connects TRBV7-2 to TRBJ1-5, with D perhaps matching TRBD1 (6 bases). Germline values: CDR1 SGHTA, CDR2 FQGNSA. Trimming left V 5 bases short and J 4 bases short, with 15 bases between. CDR3 length equals 15 residues. The CDR3 sequence is CASSPSGGGNQPQHF. CDR3 in DNA: TGTGCCAGCAGCCCATCCGGGGGCGGGAATCAGCCCCAGCATTTT.

This clonotype occurred many times. The chain links TRBV7-9 to TRBJ2-7; no firm D call. This CDR3 has 13 residues. The ends were cut back, 0 bases at V and 6 bases at J, with 9 bases in the middle. Germline values: CDR1 SEHNR, CDR2 FQNEAQ (reference sequence). DNA of the CDR3: TGTGCCAGCAGCTTAGCCGGGTCCCTCGAGCAGTACTTC. Its protein is CASSLAGSLEQYF.

This clonotype was seen more than once but under ten times. A much larger clone is a single base away; this may be a read error. This chain connects TRBV7-2 to TRBJ2-1, with 13 bases matching TRBD2. Matching the DNA end better, TRBJ2-7 makes the J call doubtful. This CDR3 region has 15 residues. Germline V gene lookup returns CDR1 SGHTA and CDR2 FQGNSA. The CDR3 protein is CASSRTSGGYNEQYF. The CDR3 DNA follows: TGTGCCAGCAGCAGGACTAGCGGGGGATACAATGAGCAGTACTTC.

This clonotype was seen many times. The rearrangement joins TRBV5-1 to TRBJ2-3; D is unresolved. Germline CDR1 and CDR2: SGHRS and YFSETQ. Trimming removed 1 base from V and 2 bases from J, with 11 bases in between. The CDR3 sequence is 15 residues long. The chain's CDR3 is CASSLYGPYTDTQYF. CDR3 DNA: TGCGCCAGCAGCTTGTATGGGCCCTACACAGATACGCAGTATTTT. The full variable domain, in which reference TRBV5-1 and TRBJ2-3 provide the parts outside the CDR3, is KAGVTQTPRYLIKTRGQQVTLSCSPISGHRSVSWYQQTPGQGLQFLFEYFSETQRNKGNFPGRFSGRQFSNSRSEMNVSTLELGDSALYLCASSLYGPYTDTQYFGPGTRLTVL.

In its sample, this clonotype was seen a few times. The chain employs TRBV20-1 and TRBJ2-1, with D maybe TRBD2 (6 bases). The V gene lost 4 bases and the J gene lost 4 bases, with 14 bases spanning the gap. CDR3 length: 14 amino acids. The germline CDR1 and CDR2 sequences are DFQATT and SNEGSKA (reference sequence). The CDR3 DNA reads TGCAGTGCTAATCCGGGCGGGATTTACAATGAGCAGTTCTTC. Translating it yields CSANPGGIYNEQFF.

This clonotype was seen at least ten times. The chain joins TRBV6-2 or TRBV6-3 to TRBJ2-3; D is uncertain. With 6 bases removed from V and 9 bases from J, the gap between germline ends came to 22 bases. This CDR3 spans 15 amino acids. Germline V gives CDR1 MNHEY, CDR2 SVGEGT. The CDR3 region is CASRLDGDYPETQYF. CDR3 in DNA: TGTGCCAGCAGACTGGACGGCGATTACCCGGAGACGCAGTATTTT.

This clonotype was detected ten times or more. This chain uses TRBV7-9 with TRBJ2-1; TRBD1 matches at 7 bases. CDR1 SEHNR and CDR2 FQNEAQ come from the germline V gene (reference sequence). V lost 5 bases, J lost 7 bases, and 2 bases stayed unmatched. The CDR3 loop spans 12 amino acids. This CDR3 is CASSHRGNEQFF. The DNA for the CDR3 is TGTGCCAGCAGCCACAGGGGAAATGAGCAGTTCTTC.

This clonotype turned up a few times. The chain combines TRBV25-1 with TRBJ1-1; D is uncertain. Germline-derived CDR1 and CDR2 are MGHDK and SYGVNS. The V end lost 3 bases, the J end lost 8 bases, and 10 bases lay between the germline ends. This CDR3 spans 12 amino acids. This CDR3 reads CASSELGIEAFF. The CDR3, as DNA: TGTGCCAGCAGTGAGCTAGGGATCGAAGCTTTCTTT.

This clonotype has just a few counts. A much larger clone is a single base away; this may be a read error. V and J are TRBV7-2 and TRBJ2-1; possibly TRBD1 for D (5 bases). Germline CDR1 is SGHTA and CDR2 is FQGNSA. The CDR3 sequence is 14 residues long. V was pared by 5 bases and J by 4 bases, with 12 bases between. The CDR3 loop is CASSRQNLYNEQFF. In DNA, the CDR3 is TGTGCCAGCAGCCGACAGAACCTTTACAATGAGCAGTTCTTC. The full variable domain, with the rest looked up from reference TRBV7-2 and TRBJ2-1, is GAGVSQSPSNKVTEKGKDVELRCDPISGHTALYWYRQSLGQGLEFLIYFQGNSAPDKSGLPSDRFSAERTGGSVSTLTIQRTQQEDSAVYLCASSRQNLYNEQFFGPGTRLTVL.

This clonotype was recorded at least ten times. The chain links TRBV20-1 to TRBJ2-7; 12 positions match TRBD2. Germline V gene lookup returns CDR1 DFQATT and CDR2 SNEGSKA (reference sequence). The CDR3 consists of 17 residues. V trimming: 0 bases; J trimming: 6 bases; junction bases outside the gene matches: 12. CDR3 DNA: TGCAGTGCTAGAGACACCTTGCCTAGCGGGGGGGCCTCCGAGCAGTACTTC. Its translation is CSARDTLPSGGASEQYF.